Presented here are 27 T cell receptor beta chains from one specimen sequenced in a study of cytomegalovirus exposure and HLA in healthy donors. PCR used 60 Vbeta primers and 13 Jbeta primers. Libraries were prepared by immunoSEQ multiplex PCR; TCRdb keeps only in-frame clonotypes and omits some of them. Seen here are around 160,000 clones, approximately 88% observed once, and the top ten hold roughly 1.4%. Sequencing was carried out using PBMCs. The receptors were sampled from a young woman in good health and CMV-seronegative.

The chain is built from TRBV28 and TRBJ1-1, with 8 bases fitting TRBD1. This CDR3 comprises 14 residues. The ends lost 7 bases at V and 4 bases at J; junction bases unmatched: 8. In germline, CDR1 is MDHEN, CDR2 SYDVKM. The CDR3 sequence: CASTVTGGGTEAFF. CDR3 nucleotide sequence: TGTGCCAGCACCGTTACAGGGGGAGGCACTGAAGCTTTCTTT.

This clone was counted a few times. This sequence joins TRBV11-2 and TRBJ1-2; D remains ambiguous. Per germline, CDR1 SGHAT and CDR2 FQNNGV. CDR3 length: 14 amino acids. V dropped 5 bases and J dropped 4 bases, with 14 bases sitting between them. CDR3 bases: TGTGCCAGCAGCCCTCCGGGAATACTCTATGGCTACACCTTC. Its protein is CASSPPGILYGYTF.

The chain couples TRBV25-1 to TRBJ1-4; the D gene is possibly TRBD1 (6 bases). This CDR3 spans 14 amino acids. The germline V gene has CDR1 MGHDK and CDR2 SYGVNS. The V and J ends lost 4 bases and 8 bases respectively, with 14 bases between them. CDR3 protein: CASSADSGGEKLFF. CDR3 DNA: TGTGCCAGCAGTGCGGACAGTGGAGGAGAAAAACTGTTTTTT.

This clone appeared a single time. The V call is TRBV18, the J call TRBJ2-5, with 7 bases fitting TRBD1. The CDR3 consists of 14 residues. Germline CDR1 reads KGHSH; CDR2 reads LQKENI. V was pared by 6 bases and J by 14 bases, with 18 bases of the junction left unmatched. The CDR3 DNA follows: TGTGCCAGCTCCCCGGGGACAGACCAACGGTGGCTTTACTTC. Translation gives CASSPGTDQRWLYF. Full variable domain (rest looked up from reference TRBV18 and TRBJ2-5): NAGVMQNPRHLVRRRGQEARLRCSPMKGHSHVYWYRQLPEEGLKFMVYLQKENIIDESGMPKERFSAEFPKEGPSILRIQQVVRGDSAAYFCASSPGTDQRWLYFGPGTRLLVL.

The V gene is TRBV27, the J gene TRBJ1-1; D is ambiguous. Trimming took off 5 bases at V and 8 bases at J, with 18 bases between the two ends. CDR3 length: 14 amino acids. From germline, CDR1 is MNHEY and CDR2 SMNVEV (reference sequence). The CDR3 nucleotides are TGTGCCAGCAGTGAAGGGAGCACGTCGGGCGAAGCTTTCTTT. It is translated as CASSEGSTSGEAFF.

The J gene is TRBJ2-7, the V gene TRBV28; a possible D gene is TRBD2 (6 bases). With 4 bases removed from V and 6 bases from J, the gap between germline ends came to 16 bases. The CDR3 runs 14 residues. Germline CDR1 is MDHEN and CDR2 is SYDVKM. CDR3 amino acids: CASSSPGELVEQYF. CDR3 sequence (DNA): TGTGCCAGCAGTTCGCCGGGGGAATTGGTCGAGCAGTACTTC.

This clone showed up just once. The chain carries TRBV5-5 and TRBJ1-1; D possibly corresponds to TRBD1 (5 bases). V lost 0 bases and J lost 1, with 16 bases in between. CDR1 is SGHKS and CDR2 is YYEKEE in the germline V gene (reference sequence). The CDR3 spans 17 residues. The CDR3: CASSLGRGTGRNTEAFF. The DNA for the CDR3 is TGTGCCAGCAGCTTGGGGAGGGGCACGGGAAGGAACACTGAAGCTTTCTTT.

V gene TRBV11-3 combines with J gene TRBJ1-3; 7 bases line up with TRBD1. CDR1 is SGHNT and CDR2 is YENEEA in the germline V gene. V was pared by 5 bases and J by 3 bases, with 10 bases of the junction left unmatched. CDR3 length equals 16 residues. The CDR3 loop reads CASSALQGLDGNTIYF. The CDR3 coding sequence is TGTGCCAGCAGCGCCTTACAGGGGCTGGATGGAAACACCATATATTTT.

The chain joins TRBV5-6 to TRBJ2-5, with TRBD1 matching 9 bases. The CDR3 sequence is 18 residues long. Trimming cost V 3 bases and J 1 base; bases outside gene matches: 13. Germline V CDR1 and CDR2: SGHDT, YYEEEE. The CDR3 reads CASSSPARGQGIQETQYF. CDR3 DNA: TGTGCCAGCAGCTCCCCCGCGAGGGGACAGGGTATCCAAGAGACCCAGTACTTC.

The rearrangement uses TRBV19 and TRBJ1-6, with D unresolved. Germline CDR1 LNHDA, CDR2 SQIVND (reference sequence). V lost 5 bases to trimming and J lost 4 bases, with 15 bases between them. This CDR3 is 16 amino acids long. The CDR3 bases are TGTGCCAGTAGTCCTGTCCGGGGAAAATATAATTCACCCCTCCACTTT. Translation gives CASSPVRGKYNSPLHF.

The chain couples TRBV4-1 to TRBJ2-3; D perhaps matches TRBD2 (6 bases). Germline V gene data show CDR1 as MGHRA and CDR2 as YSYEKL. Trimming removed 0 bases at V and 6 bases at J, with 7 bases between. The CDR3 is 13 residues long. CDR3 region: CASSQDGGDTQYF. CDR3 DNA sequence: TGCGCCAGCAGCCAAGATGGGGGGGATACGCAGTATTTT.

V usage is TRBV6-4 and J usage is TRBJ2-3, with D possibly TRBD1 on 5 matching bases. Looked up from germline, CDR1 is MRHNA and CDR2 is SNTAGT. This CDR3 has 15 residues. V was pared by 0 bases and J by 2 bases, with 9 bases between. This chain's CDR3 is CASSDSTRATDTQYF. In nucleotides, the CDR3 is TGTGCCAGCAGTGACTCGACCAGGGCCACAGATACGCAGTATTTT.

This sequence joins TRBV6-6 and TRBJ1-2; D is unresolved. Germline V gene sequence: CDR1 MNHNY, CDR2 SVGAGI (reference sequence). The V end was cut by 6 bases, the J end by 5 bases, with 4 bases between. The CDR3 covers 10 residues. The CDR3 sequence: CASREYGYTF. The CDR3 DNA reads TGTGCCAGCAGGGAGTATGGCTACACCTTC.

The chain has TRBV11-2 and TRBJ2-1, with D tentatively TRBD1 (5 bases). Trimming left V 1 base short and J 0 bases short, with 13 bases between. Germline CDR1 and CDR2: SGHAT and FQNNGV. The length of the CDR3 is 17 residues. DNA for the CDR3: TGTGCCAGCAGCTTAGTGTGGGGCAAGAGCTCCTACAATGAGCAGTTCTTC. Amino acid sequence: CASSLVWGKSSYNEQFF.

The chain employs TRBV29-1 and TRBJ1-3; 9 nucleotides agree with TRBD1. This CDR3 region has 14 residues. The germline gives CDR1 SQVTM, CDR2 ANQGSEA. V lost 5 bases to trimming and J lost 3 bases; unmatched junction nucleotides: 5. CDR3 sequence reads: CSVWDRAGGNTIYF. CDR3 DNA sequence: TGCAGCGTTTGGGACAGGGCCGGTGGAAACACCATATATTTT.

This sequence joins TRBV30 and TRBJ2-1; TRBD2 matches 10 bases. This CDR3 region has 15 residues. Germline CDR1 GTSNPN, CDR2 SVGIG (reference sequence). V trimming: 0 bases; J trimming: 8 bases; junction bases outside the gene matches: 7. For the CDR3, the DNA is TGTGCCTGGAGTGTAGGTCTAGCGGGGGTAGATGAGCAGTTCTTC. It codes for CAWSVGLAGVDEQFF.

The V and J genes are TRBV2 and TRBJ2-7; 8 bases align to TRBD1. This CDR3 has 13 residues. Germline loops: CDR1 SNHLY, CDR2 FYNNEI. V lost 6 bases, J lost 2 bases, and 3 bases stayed unmatched. The CDR3 DNA sequence: TGTGCCAGCAGAGGGGACAGGCCCTACGAGCAGTACTTC. Its protein is CASRGDRPYEQYF.

The V call is TRBV7-9, the J call TRBJ1-4, with D possibly TRBD1 on 6 matching bases. CDR1 and CDR2 (germline): SEHNR, FQNEAQ (reference sequence). This CDR3 is 14 amino acids long. Deletions cut 5 bases from V and 2 bases from J, with 9 bases between. CDR3 sequence reads: CASSLRGTNEKLFF. As DNA, the CDR3 is TGTGCCAGCAGCCTCAGGGGCACTAATGAAAAACTGTTTTTT.

The rearrangement uses TRBV5-1 and TRBJ1-2; D is perhaps TRBD1 (5 bases). Deletions cut 0 bases from V and 5 bases from J, with 14 bases between. Germline CDR1 is SGHRS and CDR2 is YFSETQ. There are 15 residues in the CDR3. CDR3 coding DNA: TGCGCCAGCAGCTTGGAAGGGTGGGGGACTTATGGCTACACCTTC. Translated, it gives CASSLEGWGTYGYTF.

This sequence joins TRBV11-1 and TRBJ2-7; D ambiguous. V gave up 3 bases and J gave up 3 bases, with 9 bases separating them. The CDR3 has 13 amino acids. Germline values: CDR1 SGHAT, CDR2 FQDESV (reference sequence). Here the CDR3 reads CASSFGSDYEQYF. The CDR3 DNA is TGTGCCAGCAGCTTCGGGTCTGACTACGAGCAGTACTTC.

The sample holds one count of this clone. This chain connects TRBV6-5 to TRBJ2-1; 10 bases match TRBD1. With V trimmed by 7 bases and J by 7 bases, 10 bases remained unmatched. Germline V lookup: CDR1 MNHEY, CDR2 SVGAGI. The CDR3 has 15 amino acids. The DNA of the CDR3 is TGTGCCAGCACCCCGCGACAGGGGGCGCTTAATGAGCAGTTCTTC. It codes for CASTPRQGALNEQFF.

This CDR3 reads CASSLGPGLAGETQYF. CDR3 DNA: TGTGCCAGCAGCTTAGGGCCGGGACTAGCGGGGGAGACCCAGTACTTC. The chain recombines TRBV7-3 with TRBJ2-5; TRBD2 aligns across 13 bases. V gave up 2 bases and J gave up 5 bases; unmatched junction bases: 5. The CDR3 extends over 16 amino acids. Germline V gene sequence: CDR1 SGHTA, CDR2 FQGTGA.

The DNA of the CDR3 is TGCGCCAGCAGCATAACCGGGACAGGGGTATTTGAGCAGTACTTC. The encoded protein is CASSITGTGVFEQYF. The rearrangement uses TRBV5-1 and TRBJ2-7; 10 nucleotides agree with TRBD1. Trimming at V came to 4 bases and at J to 7 bases, leaving 11 bases not matched to a gene. CDR3 size: 15 residues. Per the germline V gene, CDR1 is SGHRS and CDR2 is YFSETQ.

In this sample, this clone turned up once. The rearrangement links TRBV27 to TRBJ2-7; TRBD1 might be the D (6 bases). Germline V gives CDR1 MNHEY, CDR2 SMNVEV (reference sequence). The V and J ends lost 6 bases and 2 bases respectively, with 17 bases between them. The CDR3 runs to 15 residues. Here the CDR3 reads CASSPTGRYTYEQYF. CDR3 DNA sequence: TGTGCCAGCAGCCCGACAGGTCGCTACACCTACGAGCAGTACTTC.

The genes are TRBV7-9 and TRBJ2-3; possibly TRBD1 for D (6 bases). Between the trimmed V and J ends, which lost 5 bases and 4 bases, there was a span of 10 bases. The CDR3 is 13 residues long. Germline CDR1 is SEHNR and CDR2 is FQNEAQ (reference sequence). For the CDR3, the DNA is TGTGCCAGCAGCCCTCAGGGGCCAGATACGCAGTATTTT. This gives the protein CASSPQGPDTQYF.

This sequence joins TRBV7-6 and TRBJ1-4, with a possible D match to TRBD1 (5 bases). Germline loops: CDR1 SGHVS, CDR2 FNYEAQ. CDR3 size: 16 residues. V lost 1 base to trimming and J lost 3 bases, with 12 bases between them. CDR3: CASSLVFGRANEKLFF. In nucleotides, the CDR3 is TGTGCCAGCAGCTTAGTATTTGGCAGGGCTAATGAAAAACTGTTTTTT.

This clone was seen more than once but under ten times. The chain carries TRBV6-5 and TRBJ1-2; D uncertain. Germline V gene lookup returns CDR1 MNHEY and CDR2 SVGAGI. V dropped 0 bases and J dropped 2 bases, with 7 bases sitting between them. The CDR3 is 14 amino acids. The CDR3 is CASSYSTGNYGYTF. CDR3 nucleotides: TGTGCCAGCAGTTACTCGACGGGAAACTATGGCTACACCTTC.